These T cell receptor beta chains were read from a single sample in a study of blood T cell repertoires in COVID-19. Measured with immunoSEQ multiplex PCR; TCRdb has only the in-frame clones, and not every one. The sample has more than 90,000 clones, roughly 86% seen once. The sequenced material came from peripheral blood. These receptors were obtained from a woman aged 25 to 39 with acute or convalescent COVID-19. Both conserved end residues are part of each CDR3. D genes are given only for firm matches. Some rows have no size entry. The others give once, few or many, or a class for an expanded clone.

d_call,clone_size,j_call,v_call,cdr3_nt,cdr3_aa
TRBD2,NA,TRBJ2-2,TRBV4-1,TGCGCCAGCAGCCAGACTAGCGGGTCGACCGCGAACACCGGGGAGCTGTTTTTT,CASSQTSGSTANTGELFF
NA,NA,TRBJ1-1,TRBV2,TGTGCCAGCTTTCAAAACACTGAAGCTTTCTTT,CASFQNTEAFF
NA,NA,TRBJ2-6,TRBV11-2,TGTGCCAGCAGCTCTTTCTCAGGGCCCCCTGGGGCCAACGTCCTGACTTTC,CASSSFSGPPGANVLTF
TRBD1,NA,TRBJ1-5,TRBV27,TGTGCCAGCAGTTTAAGCGGACAGGGGGGACGGGTATCGAGCAATCAGCCCCAGCATTTT,CASSLSGQGGRVSSNQPQHF
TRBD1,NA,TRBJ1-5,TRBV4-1,TGCGCCAGCAGCCATAATCCCTTCCGGGACAGGGAGCAACAGCCCCAGCATTTT,CASSHNPFRDREQQPQHF
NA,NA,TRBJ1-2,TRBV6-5,TGTGCCAGCAGTTACCGAGGGCAGAAGAACTATGGCTACACCTTC,CASSYRGQKNYGYTF
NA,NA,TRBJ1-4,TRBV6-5,TGTGGTTCAAAAGGACAAATTAATGAAAAACTGTTTTTT,CGSKGQINEKLFF
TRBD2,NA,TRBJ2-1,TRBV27,TGTGCCAGCAGTTTCCGACTAGCGGGGGGGCTTAATGAGCAGTTCTTC,CASSFRLAGGLNEQFF
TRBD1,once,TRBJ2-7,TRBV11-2,TGTGCCAGCAGCCCAGTAGGACAGGTCAACGAGCAGTACTTC,CASSPVGQVNEQYF
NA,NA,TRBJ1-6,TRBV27,TGTGCCAGCAGTCCTGGGGGGGGCCGCTATAATTCACCCCTCCACTTT,CASSPGGGRYNSPLHF
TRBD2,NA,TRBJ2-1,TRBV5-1,TGCGCCAGCAGCGACGGGAGGCAGTACAATGAGCAGTTCTTC,CASSDGRQYNEQFF
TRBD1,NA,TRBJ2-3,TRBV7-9,TGTGCCAGCAGCTATCCACGGACAGGGGGTACAGATACGCAGTATTTT,CASSYPRTGGTDTQYF
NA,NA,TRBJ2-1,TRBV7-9,TGTGCCAGCAGCTTAGACGGAGGGCGCCTCAATGAGCAGTTCTTC,CASSLDGGRLNEQFF
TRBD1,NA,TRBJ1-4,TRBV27,TGTGCCAGCAGGACAGGGGGGACAGAAAAACTGTTTTTT,CASRTGGTEKLFF
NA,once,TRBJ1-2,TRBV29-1,TGCAGCGCACAACAGGATTTTAAGAGCTACACCTTC,CSAQQDFKSYTF
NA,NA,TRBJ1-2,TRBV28,TGTGCCAGCAGTTTACAGGGGAACTATGGCTACACCTTC,CASSLQGNYGYTF
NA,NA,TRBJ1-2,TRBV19,TGTGCCAGTAGTATTATGGGCAGTGCGGGCTACACCTTC,CASSIMGSAGYTF
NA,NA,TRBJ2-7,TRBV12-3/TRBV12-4,TGTGCCAGCAGTTTAGGCCAGTCCTACGAGCAGTACTTC,CASSLGQSYEQYF
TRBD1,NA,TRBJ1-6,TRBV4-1,TGCGCCAGCAGCCAAGTGTTCGGGACAGGGGGCTATTCACCCCTCCACTTT,CASSQVFGTGGYSPLHF
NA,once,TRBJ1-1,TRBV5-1,TGCGCCAGCAGCTTGGTATCTATTCGTAGGAACACTGAAGCTTTCTTT,CASSLVSIRRNTEAFF
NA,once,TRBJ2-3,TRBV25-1,TGTGCCAGCAGTGTGACAGGTAGCACAGATACGCAGTATTTT,CASSVTGSTDTQYF
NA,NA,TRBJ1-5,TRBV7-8,TGTGCCAGCAGCTTAGGGTTCCGGGGGTTGGATCAGCCCCAGCATTTT,CASSLGFRGLDQPQHF
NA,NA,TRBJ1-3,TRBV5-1,TGCGCCAGCAGCTTGGACACTACTCTTGGAAACACCATATATTTT,CASSLDTTLGNTIYF
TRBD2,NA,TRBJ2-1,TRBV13,TGTGCCAGCAGTTTAAGACTAGCGGGGGACAATGAGCAGTTCTTC,CASSLRLAGDNEQFF
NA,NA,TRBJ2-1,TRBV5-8,TGTGCCAGCCGCTCTGAGGAACTCTCCTACAATGAGCAGTTCTTC,CASRSEELSYNEQFF
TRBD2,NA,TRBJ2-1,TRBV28,TGTGCCAGCAGTTTAGGGGCGGTAGCGGGCTACAATGAGCAGTTCTTC,CASSLGAVAGYNEQFF
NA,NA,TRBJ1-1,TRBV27,TGTGCCAGCAGTTTATCGGAGGGGTTCAACACTGAAGCTTTCTTT,CASSLSEGFNTEAFF
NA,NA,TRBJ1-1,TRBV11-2,TGTGCCAGCAGCTTATGGGGGGGGCGGTTTAACACTGAAGCTTTCTTT,CASSLWGGRFNTEAFF
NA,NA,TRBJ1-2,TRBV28,TGTGCCAGCAAATTAGATCAACAGGAGAGCTATGGCTACACCTTC,CASKLDQQESYGYTF
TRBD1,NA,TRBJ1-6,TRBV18,TGTGCCAGCTCACCGAGGACAGGGCTCTGGTCACCCCTCCACTTT,CASSPRTGLWSPLHF
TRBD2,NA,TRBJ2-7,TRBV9,TGTGCCAGCAGCGCTAGCGGGGGAGCTTACTACGAGCAGTACTTC,CASSASGGAYYEQYF
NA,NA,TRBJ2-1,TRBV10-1,TGCGCCAGCAGTCCGGGAAATGAGCAGTTCTTC,CASSPGNEQFF
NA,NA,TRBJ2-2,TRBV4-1,TGCGCCAGCAGCAAAACTCCCCTGGACACCGGGGAGCTGTTTTTT,CASSKTPLDTGELFF
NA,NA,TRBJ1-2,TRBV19,TGTGCCAGTCTTTGGGAGGTGAACTATGGCTACACCTTC,CASLWEVNYGYTF
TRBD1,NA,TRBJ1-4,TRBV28,TGTGCCAGCAATGACAGGGGGTCGAATGAAAAACTGTTTTTT,CASNDRGSNEKLFF
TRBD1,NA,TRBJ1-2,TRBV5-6,TGTGCCAGCAGCTTGACCAACAGGGGCAGGTATGGCTACACCTTC,CASSLTNRGRYGYTF
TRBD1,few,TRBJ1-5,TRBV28,TGTGCCAGCAACACAGGGGGCAATCAGCCCCAGCATTTT,CASNTGGNQPQHF
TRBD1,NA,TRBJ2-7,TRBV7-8,TGTGCCAGCAGCTCCCCCCCGGGACAGGGATACGAGCAGTACTTC,CASSSPPGQGYEQYF
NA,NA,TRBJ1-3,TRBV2,TGTGCCAGCAGAGGTCCGGGTCCCTCCTCTGGAAACACCATATATTTT,CASRGPGPSSGNTIYF
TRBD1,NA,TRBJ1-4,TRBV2,TGTGCCAGCTCCGGGACAGGCAATGAAAAACTGTTTTTT,CASSGTGNEKLFF
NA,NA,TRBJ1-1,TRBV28,TGTGCCAGCAGTTTCTTTGAGACAGCGACTGAAGCTTTCTTT,CASSFFETATEAFF
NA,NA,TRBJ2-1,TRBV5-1,TGCGCCAGCAGCGTAGGATACGCGGGTGAGCAGTTCTTC,CASSVGYAGEQFF
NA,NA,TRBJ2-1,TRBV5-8,TGTGCCAGCAGCTTGGGACGGTCAGGGGATGAGCAGTTCTTC,CASSLGRSGDEQFF
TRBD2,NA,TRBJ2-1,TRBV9,TGTGCCAGCAGCCCGAGGACTAGCGGGAACAATGAGCAGTTCTTC,CASSPRTSGNNEQFF
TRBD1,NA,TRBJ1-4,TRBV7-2,TGTGCCAGCAGCTTGGGACAGGGGGGAGGAAAACTGTTTTTT,CASSLGQGGGKLFF
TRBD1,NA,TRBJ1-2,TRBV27,TGTGCCAGCAGTTTATCCGGGACAGGGGGCTCCTATGGCTACACCTTC,CASSLSGTGGSYGYTF
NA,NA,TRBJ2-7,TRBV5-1,TGCGCCAGCAGCTTGGCGGGGGAGAATCACGAGCAGTACTTC,CASSLAGENHEQYF
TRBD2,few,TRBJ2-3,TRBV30,TGTGCCTGGAGGGGACTAGCGGGGGGGGCCCGTACGCAGTATTTT,CAWRGLAGGARTQYF
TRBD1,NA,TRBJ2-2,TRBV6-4,TGTGCCAGCAAACCACAGGGGGCTGCCGGGGAGCTGTTTTTT,CASKPQGAAGELFF
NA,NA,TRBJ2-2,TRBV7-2,TGTGCCAGCAGCTTAGCACTAGCCAACACCGGGGAGCTGTTTTTT,CASSLALANTGELFF
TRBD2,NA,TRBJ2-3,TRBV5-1,TGCGCCAGCAGCTTGCTAGCGGGGGGGCCAGATACGCAGTATTTT,CASSLLAGGPDTQYF
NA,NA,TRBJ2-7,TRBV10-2,TGCGCCAGCAGTGGAGGGCTACATGTTACCTACGAGCAGTACTTC,CASSGGLHVTYEQYF
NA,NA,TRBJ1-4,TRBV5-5,TGTGCCAGCAGCTTGGTCCAGGGGAATGAAAAACTGTTTTTT,CASSLVQGNEKLFF